One and the same sample provided the 14 T cell receptor beta chains below, sequenced in a study of T cell clonotyping in hematopoietic cell transplantation. TCRdb's table, derived via immunoSEQ multiplex PCR, lists solely in-frame clones and lacks some. The repertoire holds 13,000 or so clones, 95% to 98% seen once, with over 4% in the top ten. Sequences were derived from peripheral blood mononuclear cells, sampled 30 days after allogeneic stem cell transplant. All receptors derive from a female patient aged 45-60 years who had an allogeneic stem cell transplant from an unrelated donor, so T cells may come from the graft donor. Some clones in this sample may be carry-over from other donors' samples.

V is TRBV11-2 and J is TRBJ2-1, with D perhaps TRBD2 (5 bases). Looked up from germline, CDR1 is SGHAT and CDR2 is FQNNGV. The V end was cut by 5 bases, the J end by 1 base, with 12 bases between. The CDR3 has 15 amino acids. This chain's CDR3 is CASSGVAGSYNEQFF. The CDR3 coding sequence is TGTGCCAGCAGCGGAGTGGCGGGTTCCTACAATGAGCAGTTCTTC.

The chain has TRBV5-1 and TRBJ2-1; D is ambiguous. In germline, CDR1 is SGHRS, CDR2 YFSETQ. This CDR3 is built from 13 residues. The germline V and J ends were trimmed by 4 bases and 3 bases, with 8 bases remaining between them. The CDR3 nucleotides are TGCGCCAGCAGCCCTGGAGACTACAATGAGCAGTTCTTC. Translating it yields CASSPGDYNEQFF. Combining the CDR3 with reference TRBV5-1 and TRBJ2-1 gives the whole variable domain KAGVTQTPRYLIKTRGQQVTLSCSPISGHRSVSWYQQTPGQGLQFLFEYFSETQRNKGNFPGRFSGRQFSNSRSEMNVSTLELGDSALYLCASSPGDYNEQFFGPGTRLTVL.

The J gene is TRBJ2-1, the V gene TRBV27, with TRBD2 matching over 14 bases. Germline CDR1 MNHEY, CDR2 SMNVEV (reference sequence). V shed 3 bases and J 5 bases; nucleotides not matched to a gene: 15. This CDR3 has 20 residues. CDR3 bases: TGTGCCAGCAGTTTCCTCCCTTCATATGGGACTAGCGGGGGCAACAATGAGCAGTTCTTC. As protein: CASSFLPSYGTSGGNNEQFF.

This clone was recorded only once. This chain links TRBV27 with TRBJ1-2; TRBD1 might be the D (5 bases). This CDR3 has 14 residues. Trimming removed 10 bases from V and 7 bases from J, with 22 bases in between. The germline CDR1 and CDR2 sequences are MNHEY and SMNVEV (reference sequence). The CDR3 DNA reads as TGTGCCACCCGAGGACCCGGACACCCCTTTGGCTACACCTTC. Translated, it gives CATRGPGHPFGYTF.

This chain uses TRBV10-3 with TRBJ2-7; 10 bases fit TRBD1. Germline assignment: CDR1 ENHRY and CDR2 SYGVKD. The CDR3 extends over 14 amino acids. The J segment lost 2 bases and the V segment lost 9 bases, leaving 7 bases of the junction unmatched. The CDR3 is CAIGTGTGAYEQYF. CDR3 nucleotide sequence: TGTGCCATTGGGACCGGGACAGGGGCCTACGAGCAGTACTTC.

V usage is TRBV6-5 and J usage is TRBJ1-2, with 7 bases lining up with TRBD1. The ends lost 6 bases at V and 8 bases at J; junction bases unmatched: 9. Germline CDR1 reads MNHEY; CDR2 reads SVGAGI. The CDR3 is made up of 13 amino acids. Written as DNA, the CDR3 is TGTGCCAGCAGGCTGACAGGGACGGGAGGCTACACCTTC. This sequence encodes CASRLTGTGGYTF.

About this clone: Given the absence of the conserved phenylalanine or tryptophan at the CDR3 end, a read error is likely. No DNA is shown, since the ends of the CDR3 on it are uncertain; the CDR3 is the one TCRdb lists. The gene calls are TRBV5-7 and TRBJ2-7. TRBV5-7 is identified as an open reading frame with a role that is uncertain. The CDR3 is 12 amino acids in total, end residues counted. CDR3 in amino acids: CASSFLGGLPVL.

The chain combines TRBV6-5 with TRBJ1-2, with D tentatively TRBD1 (6 bases). Germline V gives CDR1 MNHEY, CDR2 SVGAGI. The CDR3 is 13 residues long. V lost 1 base and J lost 7, with 10 bases in between. In DNA, the CDR3 is TGTGCCAGCAGTTACTGGGACACCAGTGGCTACACCTTC. Its protein product is CASSYWDTSGYTF.

This sequence joins TRBV30 and TRBJ1-2, with D unresolved. V dropped 1 base and J dropped 9 bases, with 15 bases sitting between them. The germline V gene has CDR1 GTSNPN and CDR2 SVGIG (reference sequence). CDR3 length: 13 residues. In DNA form, the CDR3 reads TGTGCCTGGAGTGGAAACGGTGGGAACAGCTACACCTTC. Translated: CAWSGNGGNSYTF.

This chain uses TRBV2 with TRBJ2-7; D not certain. The V gene lost 1 base and the J gene lost 2 bases, with 12 bases spanning the gap. CDR3 size: 15 residues. The germline CDR1 and CDR2 sequences are SNHLY and FYNNEI. The CDR3 coding sequence is TGTGCCAGCAGTGAAGGTATAGCAAGCACCTACGAGCAGTACTTC. Translation: CASSEGIASTYEQYF.

The chain carries TRBV7-9 and TRBJ2-7; D is uncertain. CDR1 is SEHNR, CDR2 FQNEAQ, per germline (reference sequence). The ends were cut back, 6 bases at V and 4 bases at J, with 7 bases in the middle. The CDR3 spans 11 residues. The CDR3 sequence: CASRKGYEQYF. CDR3 bases: TGTGCCAGCAGAAAGGGTTACGAGCAGTACTTC.

The chain uses TRBV6-5 and TRBJ1-6, with 9 bases that match TRBD1. With V trimmed by 5 bases and J by 6 bases, 5 bases remained unmatched. This CDR3 has 15 amino acids. The germline CDR1 and CDR2 sequences are MNHEY and SVGAGI. The CDR3 loop reads CASSRRTGANSPLHF. DNA for the CDR3: TGTGCCAGCAGTAGAAGGACAGGGGCTAATTCACCCCTCCACTTT.

The rearrangement uses TRBV6-5 and TRBJ2-1; tentatively, D is TRBD1 or TRBD2 (6 bases each). Germline assignment: CDR1 MNHEY and CDR2 SVGAGI. The germline V and J ends were trimmed by 8 bases and 2 bases, with 13 bases remaining between them. This CDR3 contains 14 residues. The CDR3 DNA reads TGTGCCAGCGGGCAAAGGGGGGCCTACAATGAGCAGTTCTTC. Its translation: CASGQRGAYNEQFF.

This clone was observed a single time. The V and J genes are TRBV2 and TRBJ2-7; no clear D gene. There are 16 residues in the CDR3. Germline CDR1 and CDR2: SNHLY and FYNNEI. The ends were cut back, 4 bases at V and 2 bases at J, with 18 bases in the middle. The CDR3 nucleotides are TGTGCCAGCAGTGTAGGGCGTTCCAGAGCAGCCTACGAGCAGTACTTC. Its translation: CASSVGRSRAAYEQYF.